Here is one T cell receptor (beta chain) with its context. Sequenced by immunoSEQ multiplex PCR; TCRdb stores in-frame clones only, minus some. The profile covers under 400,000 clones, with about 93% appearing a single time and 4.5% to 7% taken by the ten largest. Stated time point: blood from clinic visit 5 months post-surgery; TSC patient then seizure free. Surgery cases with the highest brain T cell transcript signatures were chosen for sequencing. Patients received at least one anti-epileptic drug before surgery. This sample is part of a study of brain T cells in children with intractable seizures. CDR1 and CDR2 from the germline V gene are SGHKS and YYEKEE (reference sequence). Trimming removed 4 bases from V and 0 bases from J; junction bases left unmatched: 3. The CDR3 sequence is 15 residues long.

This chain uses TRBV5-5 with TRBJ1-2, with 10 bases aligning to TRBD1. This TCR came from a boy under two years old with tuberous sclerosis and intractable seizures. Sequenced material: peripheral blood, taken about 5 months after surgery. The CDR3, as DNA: TGTGCCAGCAGCGGCGGGACAGGGGCTAACTATGGCTACACCTTC. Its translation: CASSGGTGANYGYTF.